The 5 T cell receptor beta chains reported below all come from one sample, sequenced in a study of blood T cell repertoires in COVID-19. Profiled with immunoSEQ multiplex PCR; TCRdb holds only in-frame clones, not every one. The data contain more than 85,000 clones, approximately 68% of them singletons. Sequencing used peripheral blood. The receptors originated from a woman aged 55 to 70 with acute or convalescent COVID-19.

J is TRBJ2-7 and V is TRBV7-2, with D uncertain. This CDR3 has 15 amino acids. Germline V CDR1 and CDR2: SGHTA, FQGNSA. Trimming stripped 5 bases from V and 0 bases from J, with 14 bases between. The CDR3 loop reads CASSPTGAFSYEQYF. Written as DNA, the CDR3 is TGTGCCAGCAGCCCCACGGGTGCATTCTCCTACGAGCAGTACTTC.

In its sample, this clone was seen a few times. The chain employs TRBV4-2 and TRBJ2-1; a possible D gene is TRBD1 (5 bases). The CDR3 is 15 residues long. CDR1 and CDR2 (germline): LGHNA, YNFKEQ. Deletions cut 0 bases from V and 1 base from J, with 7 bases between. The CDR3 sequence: CASSQDQGSYNEQFF. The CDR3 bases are TGTGCCAGCAGCCAAGATCAGGGTTCCTACAATGAGCAGTTCTTC.

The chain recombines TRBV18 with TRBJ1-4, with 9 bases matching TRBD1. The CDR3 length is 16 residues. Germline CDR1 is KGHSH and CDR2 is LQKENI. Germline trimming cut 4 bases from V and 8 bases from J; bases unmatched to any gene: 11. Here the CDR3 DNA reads TGTGCCAGCTCACTGTTACCGGGACAGGGTGGAGAAAAACTGTTTTTT. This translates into CASSLLPGQGGEKLFF.

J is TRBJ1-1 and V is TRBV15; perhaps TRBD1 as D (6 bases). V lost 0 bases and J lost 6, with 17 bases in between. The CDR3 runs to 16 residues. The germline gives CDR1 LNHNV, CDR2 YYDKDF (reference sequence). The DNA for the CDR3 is TGTGCCACCAGCAGAGATCTAGGGGGATTGTTGGCTGAAGCTTTCTTT. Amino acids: CATSRDLGGLLAEAFF.

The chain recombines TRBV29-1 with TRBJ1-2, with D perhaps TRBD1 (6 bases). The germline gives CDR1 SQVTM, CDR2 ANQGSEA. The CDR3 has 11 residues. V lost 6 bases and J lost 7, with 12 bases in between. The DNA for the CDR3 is TGCAGCGTGGTTGGACAGTTTGGCTACACCTTC. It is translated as CSVVGQFGYTF.